The text below deals with one T cell receptor beta chain. Germline CDR1 is ENHRY and CDR2 is SYGVKD. V was pared by 6 bases and J by 4 bases, with 9 bases between. The CDR3 has 13 amino acids. The entry originates in a study of shared clonotypes between healthy human individuals. Study background: CD8 memory received one plate per donor, CD8 naive two, CD4 memory three and CD4 naive three.

Original handling: ImmunoSEQ gave junction-only sequences without quality scores, so filtering differed. Clones were read by immunoSEQ multiplex PCR, and TCRdb kept only the in-frame ones, dropping some. D and trimming come from the DNA, and the V and J calls and clone size come from that table. In the table there are approximately 2.5 million clones, about 92% of which are singletons. Sequencing used naive CD4+ T cells sorted from blood. Described subset: CD45RA+ positively selected. The receptor's source is a man younger than 35 in good health. This chain joins TRBV10-3 and TRBJ1-4; D gene ambiguous. Written as DNA, the CDR3 is TGTGCCATCAGGCCCAGTGGTAATGAAAAACTGTTTTTT. Residues: CAIRPSGNEKLFF.